Sequencing of this TCR beta chain was carried out in a study of shared T cell receptors in the human thymus. Profiled with immunoSEQ multiplex PCR; TCRdb holds only in-frame clones, not every one. The profile shows 700,000 or so clones, approximately 83% of them singletons. These records were also assigned to another study, of human thymus T cells.

The sequencing sample was made of thymocytes. This receptor was identified in a girl under two years old with a congenital heart defect.

The CDR3 protein is CASSLGTSGGLGTDTQYF. CDR3 sequence (DNA): TGTGCCAGCAGCTTGGGGACTAGCGGGGGCCTAGGGACAGATACGCAGTATTTT. The V gene is TRBV5-6, the J gene TRBJ2-3; the match to TRBD2 covers 13 bases. CDR3 length: 18 amino acids. The junction had 7 bases not matched to a gene; V was cut back by 0 bases and J by 3 bases. Germline assignment: CDR1 SGHDT and CDR2 YYEEEE. Complete variable domain (other parts from reference TRBV5-6 and TRBJ2-3): DAGVTQSPTHLIKTRGQQVTLRCSPKSGHDTVSWYQQALGQGPQFIFQYYEEEERQRGNFPDRFSGHQFPNYSSELNVNALLLGDSALYLCASSLGTSGGLGTDTQYFGPGTRLTVL.